Listed here are 23 T cell receptor beta chains from one sample, sequenced in a study of breast tumors, draining lymph nodes, adjacent tissues (dated by TCRdb to 2016 to 2018). The lymph node samples were taken from the axillary draining lymph nodes of breast cancer patients. The library was built by means of multiplex PCR. The sample was run on an Illumina HiSeq 2000. The public reads were run again by TCRdb, first through fastp at Q25 and then through MiXCR, and only productive beta chains were kept. Each entry is one CDR3 protein sequence, shown with its most common DNA and genes. Here the sample has 200,000 to 300,000 distinct CDR3 sequences; roughly 31% occur a single time. About 1.2% of the sample is in the top ten clones. The sample was axillary lymph node tissue. These receptors all stem from a female donor with breast cancer. Some clones in this sample may be carry-over from other donors' samples.

This chain links TRBV5-1 with TRBJ2-3; TRBD2 matches at 11 bases. Germline V gene data show CDR1 as SGHRS and CDR2 as YFSETQ. The CDR3 has 21 residues. Germline trimming cut 3 bases from V and 0 bases from J; bases unmatched to any gene: 18. This CDR3 reads CASSSTPAGTSGRRSTDTQYF. Here the CDR3 DNA reads TGCGCCAGCAGCTCGACCCCAGCAGGGACTAGCGGAAGACGAAGCACAGATACGCAGTATTTT.

This clonotype was picked up many times. This sequence joins TRBV7-9 and TRBJ2-7, with 7 bases fitting TRBD1. The CDR3 length is 16 residues. Germline V gene lookup returns CDR1 SEHNR and CDR2 FQNEAQ (reference sequence). J lost 0 bases, V lost 2 bases, and 7 bases had no gene match. The CDR3 is CASSLTGTDGSYEQYF. The CDR3 coding sequence is TGTGCCAGCAGCTTAACCGGGACAGACGGCTCCTACGAGCAGTACTTC.

This clonotype was seen more than once but under ten times. The rearrangement joins TRBV6-2 or TRBV6-3 to TRBJ1-2, with a possible D match to TRBD1 (5 bases). V was cut by 5 bases and J by 4 bases, with 11 bases left in between. This CDR3 has 13 residues. From germline, CDR1 is MNHEY and CDR2 SVGEGT. Here the CDR3 DNA reads TGTGCCAGCAGTCAAGACAGTACCTATGGCTACACCTTC. Protein: CASSQDSTYGYTF.

This clonotype was observed many times. The rearrangement links TRBV5-1 to TRBJ2-3; 10 bases are shared with TRBD2. Germline V gene data show CDR1 as SGHRS and CDR2 as YFSETQ. The CDR3 runs to 15 residues. V was clipped by 5 bases and J by 1 base; unmatched bases: 4. CDR3 region: CASRSGRARTDTQYF. The CDR3, as DNA: TGCGCCAGCAGGAGCGGGAGGGCCCGCACAGATACGCAGTATTTT.

This clonotype showed up many times. The rearrangement links TRBV29-1 to TRBJ2-3; no definite D call. The germline V and J ends were trimmed by 0 bases and 0 bases, with 13 bases remaining between them. This CDR3 has 16 residues. Germline lookup yields CDR1 SQVTM and CDR2 ANQGSEA. The CDR3 reads CSVEDPVQWSTDTQYF. The CDR3 nucleotides read TGCAGCGTTGAAGACCCCGTCCAATGGAGCACAGATACGCAGTATTTT.

As concerns this clonotype: One junction end disagrees with the germline gene, perhaps due to a read error. The J gene is TRBJ2-7, the V gene TRBV6-1; a weak D match, TRBD2 (7 bases). CDR3 length equals 15 residues. Germline CDR1 MNHNS, CDR2 SASEGT. CDR3 amino acids: CAGRGGRQATYEQYF. CDR3 bases: TGTGCCGGCAGGGGCGGGAGACAAGCTACCTACGAGCAGTACTTC.

This clonotype has at least ten counts. This chain links TRBV5-1 with TRBJ1-2; D not certain. Looked up from germline, CDR1 is SGHRS and CDR2 is YFSETQ. There are 15 residues in the CDR3. Trimming removed 4 bases at V and 3 bases at J, with 16 bases between. The CDR3 bases are TGCGCCAGCAGCACCCGCGGGGATGTGGACTATGGCTACACCTTC. It translates to CASSTRGDVDYGYTF.

This chain uses TRBV30 with TRBJ2-5; D is uncertain. The CDR3 loop spans 14 amino acids. Germline loops: CDR1 GTSNPN, CDR2 SVGIG (reference sequence). V was shortened by 5 bases and J by 4 bases, with 17 bases between the two germline ends. The CDR3 bases are TGTGCCTGGGAGCCCAGTAGGATAGTAGAGACCCAGTACTTC. This gives the protein CAWEPSRIVETQYF.

This clonotype appeared many times. The V and J genes are TRBV30 and TRBJ2-2, with D tentatively TRBD2 (6 bases). V was pared by 3 bases and J by 4 bases, with 15 bases between. The germline gives CDR1 GTSNPN, CDR2 SVGIG (reference sequence). CDR3 size: 15 residues. The CDR3 bases are TGTGCCTGGAGAGAAGGGAGGCGGTTCACCGGGGAGCTGTTTTTT. Its protein is CAWREGRRFTGELFF. Using reference TRBV30 and TRBJ2-2 for the parts outside the CDR3, the full variable domain is SQTIHQWPATLVQPVGSPLSLECTVEGTSNPNLYWYRQAAGRGLQLLFYSVGIGQISSEVPQNLSASRPQDRQFILSSKKLLLSDSGFYLCAWREGRRFTGELFFGEGSRLTVL.

This clonotype was seen at least ten times. The chain carries TRBV5-8 and TRBJ1-1; weak D call: TRBD1 (6 bases). Trimming shortened V by 4 bases and J by 2 bases, and 15 bases separated the two germline ends. This CDR3 has 15 residues. Per germline, CDR1 SGHTS and CDR2 YDEGEE. Here the CDR3 DNA reads TGTGCCAGCAGCGGGGGAACAGGGATCAACACTGAAGCTTTCTTT. Its translation is CASSGGTGINTEAFF.

The V and J genes are TRBV10-3 and TRBJ2-2; no clear D. The length of the CDR3 is 14 residues. V shed 7 bases and J shed 0 bases, with 9 bases lying between them. Germline V gene sequence: CDR1 ENHRY, CDR2 SYGVKD. Here the CDR3 DNA reads TGTGCCATCAAGGGCTGTGCGAACACCGGGGAGCTGTTTTTT. Encoded protein: CAIKGCANTGELFF.

Remarks on this clonotype: A much larger clone lies one base from this, so it may be a read error. The genes are TRBV7-7 and TRBJ2-1; 12 bases are a match to TRBD2. From germline, CDR1 is SSHAT and CDR2 FNYEAQ (reference sequence). The CDR3 contains 17 residues. The CDR3 DNA reads TGTGCTAGCAGCTTAAGGTCGAGACTAGCGGGAGTAAATCAGCAGTTCTTC. Its translation: CASSLRSRLAGVNQQFF. The variable domain in full, completed from reference TRBV7-7 and TRBJ2-1, reads GAGVSQSPRYKVTKRGQDVTLRCDPISSHATLYWYQQALGQGPEFLTYFNYEAQPDKSGLPSDRFSAERPEGSISTLTIQRTEQRDSAMYRCASSLRSRLAGVNQQFFGPGTRLTVL.

The chain links TRBV27 to TRBJ1-5; D ambiguous. CDR1 is MNHEY and CDR2 is SMNVEV in the germline V gene (reference sequence). V was pared by 1 base and J by 5 bases, with 6 bases between. This CDR3 comprises 13 residues. CDR3 bases: TGTGCCAGCAGTTTATGGCACGATCAGCCCCAGCATTTT. As protein: CASSLWHDQPQHF.

J is TRBJ1-1 and V is TRBV19; 8 bases match TRBD1. J gave up 5 bases and V 6 bases, and 11 bases lay outside the gene matches. The germline V gene encodes CDR1 LNHDA and CDR2 SQIVND (reference sequence). The CDR3 totals 15 residues. The DNA of the CDR3 is TGTGCCAGTAGCTACGGACAGGGTAGGGGGACTGAAGCTTTCTTT. It encodes CASSYGQGRGTEAFF.

The chain employs TRBV7-2 and TRBJ2-2; either TRBD1 or TRBD2 may fit D (6 bases each). V was trimmed by 8 bases and J by 5 bases, leaving 9 bases between them. CDR1 and CDR2 (germline): SGHTA, FQGNSA. The CDR3 extends over 12 amino acids. CDR3 region: CASRGPTGELFF. CDR3 DNA sequence: TGTGCCAGCCGGGGGCCTACCGGGGAGCTGTTTTTT.

As regards this clonotype: Just one base apart from a much larger clone, this may be a read error. The rearrangement links TRBV6-5 to TRBJ2-2, with D unclear. Per germline, CDR1 MNHEY and CDR2 SVGAGI. CDR3 length: 15 residues. V was clipped by 6 bases and J by 5 bases, with 16 bases between them. CDR3 in amino acids: CASSNTWKPTGELFF. DNA for the CDR3: TGTGCCAGCAGCAACACATGGAAGCCGACCGGGGAGCTGTTTTTT.

There are many counts of this clonotype. A read error may explain this, as a much larger clone is one base away. The V and J genes are TRBV7-6 and TRBJ1-6, with 10 bases matching TRBD1. Germline CDR1 reads SGHVS; CDR2 reads FNYEAQ. J was trimmed by 11 bases and V by 0 bases; bases with no gene match: 13. The CDR3 is 18 amino acids. The CDR3 coding sequence is TGTGCCAGCAGCTTAGCGACTCCCGGGACAGGGGCAAATCCACCCCTCCACTTT. It codes for CASSLATPGTGANPPLHF.

This clonotype was found many times. The rearrangement joins TRBV4-2 to TRBJ2-1; a possible D gene is TRBD2 (6 bases). Germline-derived CDR1 and CDR2 are LGHNA and YNFKEQ. The V end lost 0 bases, the J end lost 8 bases, and 17 bases lay between the germline ends. This CDR3 has 16 amino acids. For the CDR3, the DNA is TGTGCCAGCAGCCAAGATCTCCGGAGAGGCGGGGATGAGCAGTTCTTC. Its translation: CASSQDLRRGGDEQFF.

This clonotype was observed many times. The chain is built from TRBV11-2 and TRBJ1-5; D is unresolved. Germline loops: CDR1 SGHAT, CDR2 FQNNGV. The CDR3 loop spans 13 amino acids. Trimming stripped 1 base from V and 7 bases from J, with 8 bases between. The CDR3 DNA follows: TGTGCCAGCAGCTTAGCGTGGAGGCAGCCCCAGCATTTT. Amino acids: CASSLAWRQPQHF.

Here the CDR3 reads CASSQPPGDNEQFF. In nucleotides, the CDR3 is TGCGCCAGCAGCCAACCCCCAGGGGACAATGAGCAGTTCTTC. The rearrangement joins TRBV4-1 to TRBJ2-1, with a weak D call TRBD1 (6 bases). Germline V gene sequence: CDR1 MGHRA, CDR2 YSYEKL. The CDR3 is 14 amino acids. V lost 2 bases and J 5 bases, leaving 10 bases between the germline ends.

This clonotype came up a few times. The rearrangement uses TRBV12-3 or TRBV12-4 and TRBJ1-1; D gene ambiguous. The ends were cut back, 8 bases at V and 1 base at J, with 11 bases in the middle. The CDR3 covers 13 residues. The CDR3 sequence is CASGKAGNTEAFF. The CDR3 DNA is TGTGCCAGCGGAAAAGCGGGGAACACTGAAGCTTTCTTT.

At least ten counts were recorded for this clonotype. The rearrangement uses TRBV2 and TRBJ1-5; 10 bases align to TRBD1. Trimming took 10 bases from V and 7 from J; bases not matched to a gene: 7. Germline CDR1 is SNHLY and CDR2 is FYNNEI. This CDR3 has 13 residues. The CDR3 sequence: CATAGTGEQPQHF. The DNA for the CDR3 is TGTGCCACCGCCGGGACAGGGGAACAGCCCCAGCATTTT.

Notes on this clonotype: At one boundary the junction diverges from the germline segment, which might be a read error. The chain combines TRBV9 with TRBJ2-1, with D unresolved. CDR3 length: 14 residues. Germline assignment: CDR1 SGDLS and CDR2 YYNGEE. The CDR3: CASSVAGSYNEQSF. CDR3 bases: TGTGCCAGCAGCGTCGCAGGCTCCTACAATGAGCAGTCCTTC.